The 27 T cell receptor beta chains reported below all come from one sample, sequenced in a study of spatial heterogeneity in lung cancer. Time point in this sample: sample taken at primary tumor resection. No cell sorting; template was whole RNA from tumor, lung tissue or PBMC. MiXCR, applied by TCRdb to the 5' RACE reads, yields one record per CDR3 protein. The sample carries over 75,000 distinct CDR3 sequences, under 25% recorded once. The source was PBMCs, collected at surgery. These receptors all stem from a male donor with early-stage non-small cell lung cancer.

The DNA of the CDR3 is TGTGCCAGCAGTTCCAACGGGAGGGCCCCCTACGAGCAGTACTTC. Translating gives CASSSNGRAPYEQYF. J is TRBJ2-7 and V is TRBV28, with 8 bases aligning to TRBD2. The CDR3 spans 15 residues. Germline CDR1 MDHEN, CDR2 SYDVKM. V dropped 4 bases and J dropped 2; count of bases not matched to a gene: 7.

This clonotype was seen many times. The CDR3 protein is CASSGGKVAGVLMATQYF. CDR3 nucleotide sequence: TGTGCCAGCAGTGGCGGGAAGGTAGCGGGGGTCCTAATGGCGACCCAGTACTTC. The genes are TRBV2 and TRBJ2-5, with 9 nucleotides matching TRBD2. The CDR3 contains 18 residues. Germline CDR1 and CDR2: SNHLY and FYNNEI. Trimming took 4 bases from V and 7 from J; bases not matched to a gene: 19.

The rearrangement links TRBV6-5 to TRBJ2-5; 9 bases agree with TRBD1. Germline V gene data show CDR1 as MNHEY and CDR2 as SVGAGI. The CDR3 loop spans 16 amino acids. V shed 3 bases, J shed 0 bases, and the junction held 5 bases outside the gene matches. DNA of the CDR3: TGTGCCAGCAGTTATCAGACAGGGGGGAACCAAGAGACCCAGTACTTC. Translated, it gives CASSYQTGGNQETQYF.

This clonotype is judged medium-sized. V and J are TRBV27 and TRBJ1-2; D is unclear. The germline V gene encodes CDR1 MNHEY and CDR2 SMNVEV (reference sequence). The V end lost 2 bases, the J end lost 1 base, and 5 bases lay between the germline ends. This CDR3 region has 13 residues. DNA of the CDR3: TGTGCCAGCAGTTTAGGGGTTAACTATGGCTACACCTTC. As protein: CASSLGVNYGYTF.

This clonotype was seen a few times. For the CDR3, the DNA is TGCGCCAGCAGCTCCGGACAGGGCATCTCCTACGAGCAGTACTTC. Its protein is CASSSGQGISYEQYF. The rearrangement uses TRBV5-1 and TRBJ2-7; 8 bases line up with TRBD1. V trimming: 3 bases; J trimming: 0 bases; junction bases outside the gene matches: 5. This CDR3 has 15 residues. Germline CDR1 is SGHRS and CDR2 is YFSETQ.

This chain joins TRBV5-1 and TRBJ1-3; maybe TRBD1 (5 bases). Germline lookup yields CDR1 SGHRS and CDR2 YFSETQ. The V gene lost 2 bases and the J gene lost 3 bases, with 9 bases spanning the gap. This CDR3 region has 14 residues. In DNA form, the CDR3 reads TGCGCCAGCAGCTTCTCAGGGAATGGAAACACCATATATTTT. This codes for CASSFSGNGNTIYF.

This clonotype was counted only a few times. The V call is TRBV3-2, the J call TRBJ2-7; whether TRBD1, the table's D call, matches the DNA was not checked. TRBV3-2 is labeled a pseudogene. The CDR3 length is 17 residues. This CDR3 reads CASSQDPAGSRHEDQYF. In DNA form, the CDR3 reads TGTGCCAGCAGCCAAGATCCAGCGGGGAGCCGCCATGAGGACCAGTACTTC.

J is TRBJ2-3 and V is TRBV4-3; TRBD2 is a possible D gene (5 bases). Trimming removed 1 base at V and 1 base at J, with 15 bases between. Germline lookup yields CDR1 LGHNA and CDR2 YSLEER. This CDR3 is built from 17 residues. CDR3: CASSQVIATEGTDTQYF. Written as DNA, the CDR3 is TGCGCCAGCAGCCAAGTTATAGCGACGGAAGGCACAGATACGCAGTATTTT.

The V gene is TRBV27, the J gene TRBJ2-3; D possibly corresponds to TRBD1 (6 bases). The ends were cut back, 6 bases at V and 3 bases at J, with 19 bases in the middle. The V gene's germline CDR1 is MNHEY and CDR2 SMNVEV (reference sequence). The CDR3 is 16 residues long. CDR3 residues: CASRPEQGWRTDTQYF. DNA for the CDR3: TGTGCCAGCAGACCCGAACAGGGATGGAGGACAGATACGCAGTATTTT.

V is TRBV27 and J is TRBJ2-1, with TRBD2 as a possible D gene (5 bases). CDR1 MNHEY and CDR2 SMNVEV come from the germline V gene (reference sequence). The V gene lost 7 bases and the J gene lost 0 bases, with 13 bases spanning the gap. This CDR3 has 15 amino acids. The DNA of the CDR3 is TGTGCCAGCAAGGAGGACGTAAGCTCCTACAATGAGCAGTTCTTC. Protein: CASKEDVSSYNEQFF.

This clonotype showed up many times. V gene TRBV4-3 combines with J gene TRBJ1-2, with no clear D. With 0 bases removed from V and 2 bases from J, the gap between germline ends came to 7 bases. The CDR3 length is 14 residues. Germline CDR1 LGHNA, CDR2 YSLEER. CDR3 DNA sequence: TGCGCCAGCAGCCAAGAAGGAGAAAACTATGGCTACACCTTC. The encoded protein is CASSQEGENYGYTF.

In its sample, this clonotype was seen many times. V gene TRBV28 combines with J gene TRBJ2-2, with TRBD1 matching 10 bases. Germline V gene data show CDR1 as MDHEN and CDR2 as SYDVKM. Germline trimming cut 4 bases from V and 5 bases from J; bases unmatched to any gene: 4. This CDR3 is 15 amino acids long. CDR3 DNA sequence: TGTGCCAGCAGTTCCGGGACAGGGGTGACCGGGGAGCTGTTTTTT. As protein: CASSSGTGVTGELFF. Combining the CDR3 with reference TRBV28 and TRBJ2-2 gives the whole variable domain DVKVTQSSRYLVKRTGEKVFLECVQDMDHENMFWYRQDPGLGLRLIYFSYDVKMKEKGDIPEGYSVSREKKERFSLILESASTNQTSMYLCASSSGTGVTGELFFGEGSRLTVL.

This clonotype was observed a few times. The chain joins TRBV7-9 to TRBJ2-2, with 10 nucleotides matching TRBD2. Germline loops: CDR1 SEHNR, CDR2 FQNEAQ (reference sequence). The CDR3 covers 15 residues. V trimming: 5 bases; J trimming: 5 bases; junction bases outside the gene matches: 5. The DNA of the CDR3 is TGTGCCAGCAGCCCCCCGGGACTAGCGACCGGGGAGCTGTTTTTT. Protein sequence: CASSPPGLATGELFF.

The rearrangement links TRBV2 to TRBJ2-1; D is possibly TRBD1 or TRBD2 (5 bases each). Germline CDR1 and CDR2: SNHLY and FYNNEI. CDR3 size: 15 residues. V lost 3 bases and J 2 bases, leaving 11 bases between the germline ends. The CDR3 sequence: CASSESGPAYNEQFF. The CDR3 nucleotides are TGTGCCAGCAGTGAGTCGGGGCCAGCCTACAATGAGCAGTTCTTC.

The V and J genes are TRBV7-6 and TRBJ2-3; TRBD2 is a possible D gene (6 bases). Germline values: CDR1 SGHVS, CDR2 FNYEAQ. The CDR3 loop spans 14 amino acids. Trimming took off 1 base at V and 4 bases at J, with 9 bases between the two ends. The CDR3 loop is CASSLVGGADTQYF. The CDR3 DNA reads TGTGCCAGCAGCTTAGTGGGCGGGGCAGATACGCAGTATTTT.

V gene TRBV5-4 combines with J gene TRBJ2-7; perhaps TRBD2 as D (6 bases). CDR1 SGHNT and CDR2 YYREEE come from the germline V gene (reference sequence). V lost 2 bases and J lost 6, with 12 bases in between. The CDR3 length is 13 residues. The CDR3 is CASSFYQGGEQYF. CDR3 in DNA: TGTGCCAGCAGCTTCTATCAGGGAGGCGAGCAGTACTTC.

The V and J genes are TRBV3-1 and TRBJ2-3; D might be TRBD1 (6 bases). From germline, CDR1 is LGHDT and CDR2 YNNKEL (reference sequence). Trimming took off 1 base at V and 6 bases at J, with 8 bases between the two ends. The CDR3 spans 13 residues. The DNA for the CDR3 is TGTGCCAGCAGCCAAGTAAGGGGGGATACGCAGTATTTT. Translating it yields CASSQVRGDTQYF.

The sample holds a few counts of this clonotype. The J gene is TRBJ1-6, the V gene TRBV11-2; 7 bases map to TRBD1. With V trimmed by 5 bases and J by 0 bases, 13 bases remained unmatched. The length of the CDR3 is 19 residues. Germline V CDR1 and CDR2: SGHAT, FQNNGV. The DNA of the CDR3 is TGTGCCAGCAGCCCAAGGACAGGAGTCTATAACTCCTATAATTCACCCCTCCACTTT. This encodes CASSPRTGVYNSYNSPLHF.

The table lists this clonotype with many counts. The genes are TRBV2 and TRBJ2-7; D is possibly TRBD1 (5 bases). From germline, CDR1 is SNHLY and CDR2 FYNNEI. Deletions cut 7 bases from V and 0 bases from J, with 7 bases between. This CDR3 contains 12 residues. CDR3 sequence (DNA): TGTGCCAGCATGGGGCCCTCCTACGAGCAGTACTTC. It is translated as CASMGPSYEQYF.

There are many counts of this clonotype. The CDR3 loop reads CASSSIGPVGNEKLFF. CDR3 nucleotide sequence: TGCGCCAGCAGCAGCATCGGCCCGGTAGGGAATGAAAAACTGTTTTTT. The rearrangement links TRBV5-1 to TRBJ1-4; no firm D call. The germline CDR1 and CDR2 sequences are SGHRS and YFSETQ. V lost 4 bases and J 5 bases, leaving 18 bases between the germline ends. The CDR3 length is 16 residues.

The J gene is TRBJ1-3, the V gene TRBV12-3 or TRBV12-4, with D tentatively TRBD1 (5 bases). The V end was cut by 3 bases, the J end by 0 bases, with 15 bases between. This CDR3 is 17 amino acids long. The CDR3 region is CASSLGGRTYSGNTIYF. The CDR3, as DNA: TGTGCCAGCAGTTTGGGGGGACGGACATACTCTGGAAACACCATATATTTT.

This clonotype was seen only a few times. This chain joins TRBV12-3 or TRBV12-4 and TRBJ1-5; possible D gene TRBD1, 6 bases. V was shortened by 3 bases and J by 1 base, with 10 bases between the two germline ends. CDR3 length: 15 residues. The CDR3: CASSFAQGSNQPQHF. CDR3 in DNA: TGTGCCAGCAGTTTTGCACAGGGCAGCAATCAGCCCCAGCATTTT.

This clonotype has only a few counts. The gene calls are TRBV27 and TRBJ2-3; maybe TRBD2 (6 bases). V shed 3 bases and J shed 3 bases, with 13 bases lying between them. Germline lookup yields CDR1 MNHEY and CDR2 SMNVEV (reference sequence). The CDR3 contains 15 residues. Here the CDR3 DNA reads TGTGCCAGCAGTTTTTTAGTCGGGGGTACAGATACGCAGTATTTT. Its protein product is CASSFLVGGTDTQYF.

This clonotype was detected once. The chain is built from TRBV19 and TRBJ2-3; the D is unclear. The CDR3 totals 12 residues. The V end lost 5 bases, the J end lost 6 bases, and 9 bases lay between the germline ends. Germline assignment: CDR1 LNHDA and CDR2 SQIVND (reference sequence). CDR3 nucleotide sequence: TGTGCCAGTAGTTTCTCCCGCGATACGCAGTATTTT. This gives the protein CASSFSRDTQYF.

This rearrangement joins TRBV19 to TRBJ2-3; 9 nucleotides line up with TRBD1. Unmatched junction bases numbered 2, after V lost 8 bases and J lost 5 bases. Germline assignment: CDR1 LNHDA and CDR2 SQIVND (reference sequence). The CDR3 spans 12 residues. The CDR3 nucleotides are TGTGCCAGTGGGACAGGGAAAGATACGCAGTATTTT. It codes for CASGTGKDTQYF.

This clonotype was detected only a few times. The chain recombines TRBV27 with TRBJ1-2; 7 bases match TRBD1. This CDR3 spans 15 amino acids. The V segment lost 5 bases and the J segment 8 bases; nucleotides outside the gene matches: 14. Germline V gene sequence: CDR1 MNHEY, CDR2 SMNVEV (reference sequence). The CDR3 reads CASSIKPTGDGGYTF. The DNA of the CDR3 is TGTGCCAGCAGTATAAAACCCACAGGGGATGGCGGCTACACCTTC.

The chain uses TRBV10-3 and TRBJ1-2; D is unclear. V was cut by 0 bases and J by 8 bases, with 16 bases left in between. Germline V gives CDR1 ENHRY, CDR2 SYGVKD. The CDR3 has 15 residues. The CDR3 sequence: CAISESGGVRSGYTF. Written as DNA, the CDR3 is TGTGCCATCAGTGAGTCGGGAGGTGTCCGGAGCGGCTACACCTTC.